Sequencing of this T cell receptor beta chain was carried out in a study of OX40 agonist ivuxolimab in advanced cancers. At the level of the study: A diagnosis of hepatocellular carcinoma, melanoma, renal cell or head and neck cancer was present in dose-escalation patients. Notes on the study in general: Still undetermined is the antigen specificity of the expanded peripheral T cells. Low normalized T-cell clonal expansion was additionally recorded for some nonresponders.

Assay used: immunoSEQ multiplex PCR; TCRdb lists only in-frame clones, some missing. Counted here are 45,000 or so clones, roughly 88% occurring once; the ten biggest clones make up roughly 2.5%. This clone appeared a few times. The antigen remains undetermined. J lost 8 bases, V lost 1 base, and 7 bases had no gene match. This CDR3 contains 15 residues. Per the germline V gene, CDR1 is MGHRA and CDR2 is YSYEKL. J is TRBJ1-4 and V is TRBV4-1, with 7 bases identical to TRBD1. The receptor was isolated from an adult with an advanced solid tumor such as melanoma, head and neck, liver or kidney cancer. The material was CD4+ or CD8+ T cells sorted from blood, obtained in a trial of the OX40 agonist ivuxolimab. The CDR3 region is CASSQAGTADEKLFF. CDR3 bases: TGCGCCAGCAGCCAAGCCGGGACAGCCGACGAAAAACTGTTTTTT.